This T cell receptor (beta chain) comes out of a study of identical twins. This CDR3 has 11 amino acids. V was shortened by 10 bases and J by 0 bases, with 6 bases between the two germline ends. Germline V gene data show CDR1 as MNHEY and CDR2 as SVGEGT. Whole-study findings and limits: Invariant MAIT and iNKT cells are populations that could partly confound zero-insertion analyses. Fewer insertions marked abundant cord blood beta clonotypes; young adult naive trended weakly, memory not at all.

Details on this clonotype: Antigen: not known.

MiXCR, applied by TCRdb to the 5' RACE reads, yields one record per CDR3 protein. Of hundreds of thousands of distinct CDR3 sequences listed, over 15% are singletons. The same data also went into a second study, on T cells expressing NK-cell markers.

Specimen: PBMCs. The TCR sequence derives from a woman under 30 in good health. The chain links TRBV6-2 or TRBV6-3 to TRBJ1-1; no clear D. The CDR3 DNA is TGTGCCACACAGATGAACACTGAAGCTTTCTTT. It encodes CATQMNTEAFF.